The following is a TCR beta chain sequence with its context. These data are taken from a study of blood T cell repertoires in COVID-19. Study-level background: Italy, Spain and the United States were the sources of the convalescent and acute COVID-19 samples. T cells, B-cell-depleted T cells, or PBMCs provided the cDNA or gDNA that served as material.

As originally analysed: Estimates of nucleated cell counts were drawn from the amplification of reference gene primers. Assay: immunoSEQ multiplex PCR; the TCRdb copy retains only in-frame clones and omits some. The V and J calls and clone size are taken from that table; D and trimming were inferred from the DNA. The sample holds about 78,000 clones, around 83% seen once. The trim removed 5 bases at V and 4 bases at J, leaving 8 bases unmatched. The CDR3 is 15 residues long. Germline-derived CDR1 and CDR2 are SQVTM and ANQGSEA. The gene calls are TRBV29-1 and TRBJ2-1, with TRBD2 matching over 10 bases. Source material: peripheral blood. This receptor was obtained from a man between 45 and 60 years old with acute or convalescent COVID-19. The CDR3, as DNA: TGCAGCGTTTCCTATAAGACTAGCGGGTACAATGAGCAGTTCTTC. Translation gives CSVSYKTSGYNEQFF.